This T cell receptor beta chain was sequenced during a study of neoadjuvant anti-PD-1 for oral cavity cancer. At the level of the study: Patients mostly received three to four biweekly nivolumab doses at 3 mg/kg before surgery. Patients without progression received a fourth nivolumab dose around day 43, then surgical resection on days 50-56.

This clone was seen just once. Only in-frame clones appear in the TCRdb table, and some are missing; sequencing was by immunoSEQ multiplex PCR. The table records 63,000 or so clones, roughly nine tenths of them present only once. CDR3 length: 18 residues. V gave up 2 bases and J gave up 7 bases, with 23 bases separating them. Germline CDR1 is MGHDK and CDR2 is SYGVNS. Described time point: after neoadjuvant nivolumab, at surgical resection. These newly diagnosed stage II-IVA oral cavity squamous cell carcinoma patients had no prior systemic or radiation treatment. Patients had HPV-negative, locally advanced oral cavity squamous cell carcinoma.

This material consisted of PBMCs, taken after nivolumab (anti-PD-1) treatment. This TCR was sampled from a person aged 40 to 85 with oral cavity squamous cell carcinoma. This chain links TRBV25-1 with TRBJ1-4; TRBD1 might be the D (6 bases). The CDR3 DNA follows: TGTGCCAGCAGTGAAGCGCCAGGGTGGGGGCAGGGGAGTGAAAAACTGTTTTTT. This gives the protein CASSEAPGWGQGSEKLFF.